These 25 T cell receptor beta chains originate from one sample sequenced in a study of shared clonotypes between healthy human individuals. Profiled with immunoSEQ multiplex PCR; TCRdb holds only in-frame clones, not every one. Counted here are about half a million clones, 70% to 80% occurring once; the ten biggest clones make up 10% to 15%. Input material: PBMCs. These receptors all come from a woman aged 40 to 50 in good health. Some clones in this sample may be carry-over from other donors' samples.

V usage is TRBV25-1 and J usage is TRBJ2-7; D is uncertain. The CDR3 is 14 residues long. V lost 1 base to trimming and J lost 4 bases, with 11 bases between them. In germline, CDR1 is MGHDK, CDR2 SYGVNS. This CDR3 reads CASSEFDEVYEQYF. In nucleotides, the CDR3 is TGTGCCAGCAGTGAATTTGACGAAGTATACGAGCAGTACTTC.

V usage is TRBV28 and J usage is TRBJ1-5; D unclear. Germline CDR1 reads MDHEN; CDR2 reads SYDVKM. Trimming removed 8 bases from V and 11 bases from J, with 19 bases in between. The CDR3 loop spans 13 amino acids. The CDR3 sequence: CASRNPSSSAQHF. Here the CDR3 DNA reads TGTGCCAGCCGCAACCCCTCGAGTTCGGCCCAGCATTTT.

The chain joins TRBV2 to TRBJ2-2, with TRBD2 matching 8 bases. The J segment lost 1 base and the V segment lost 7 bases, leaving 5 bases of the junction unmatched. CDR3 size: 15 residues. CDR1 is SNHLY, CDR2 FYNNEI, per germline. CDR3 in amino acids: CASKAGDKNTGELFF. CDR3 nucleotides: TGTGCCAGCAAAGCGGGAGATAAGAACACCGGGGAGCTGTTTTTT.

This clone was seen more than once but under ten times. The chain employs TRBV28 and TRBJ1-1; perhaps TRBD1 as D (6 bases). Deletions cut 1 base from V and 11 bases from J, with 14 bases between. Germline assignment: CDR1 MDHEN and CDR2 SYDVKM. CDR3 length: 13 amino acids. CDR3 sequence (DNA): TGTGCCAGCAGTTTATTGGCAGGGGAAGAGGCTTTCTTT. Translating it yields CASSLLAGEEAFF.

This chain joins TRBV18 and TRBJ1-4; 7 positions agree with TRBD1. V trimming: 6 bases; J trimming: 8 bases; junction bases outside the gene matches: 9. The CDR3 consists of 14 residues. CDR1 is KGHSH and CDR2 is LQKENI in the germline V gene. CDR3 sequence: CASSQNPGQEKLFF. CDR3 bases: TGTGCCAGCTCGCAAAACCCGGGACAGGAAAAACTGTTTTTT.

This sequence joins TRBV5-1 and TRBJ2-3; 7 positions match TRBD2. Germline V gives CDR1 SGHRS, CDR2 YFSETQ. This CDR3 has 15 amino acids. The trim removed 4 bases at V and 2 bases at J, leaving 7 bases unmatched. The chain's CDR3 is CASSPGLGPTDTQYF. DNA of the CDR3: TGCGCCAGCAGCCCCGGACTAGGGCCCACAGATACGCAGTATTTT.

This clone came up once. V usage is TRBV6-1 and J usage is TRBJ2-3, with unresolved D. The length of the CDR3 is 15 residues. Per germline, CDR1 MNHNS and CDR2 SASEGT. V was shortened by 4 bases and J by 0 bases, with 11 bases between the two germline ends. The CDR3 spells CASSGRSRSTDTQYF. CDR3 DNA: TGTGCCAGCAGTGGACGGTCCCGGAGCACAGATACGCAGTATTTT.

The rearrangement uses TRBV5-1 and TRBJ2-1; the D is unclear. Deletions cut 0 bases from V and 10 bases from J, with 17 bases between. CDR1 and CDR2 from the germline V gene are SGHRS and YFSETQ. This CDR3 is built from 15 residues. The CDR3 coding sequence is TGCGCCAGCAGCTTGGCTCCCCGTCTTGCAGTCGAGCAGTTCTTC. It specifies CASSLAPRLAVEQFF. Drawing the rest from reference TRBV5-1 and TRBJ2-1, the complete variable domain is KAGVTQTPRYLIKTRGQQVTLSCSPISGHRSVSWYQQTPGQGLQFLFEYFSETQRNKGNFPGRFSGRQFSNSRSEMNVSTLELGDSALYLCASSLAPRLAVEQFFGPGTRLTVL.

About this clone itself: A far bigger clonotype differs at one base, so this is likely a read error. In the same sample, other DNA sequences code for this CDR3. The chain is built from TRBV6-6 and TRBJ2-2; D assignment may be TRBD1 or TRBD2 (5 bases each). The CDR3 length is 14 residues. Germline V lookup: CDR1 MNHNY, CDR2 SVGAGI (reference sequence). This chain's CDR3 is CASRSGTDTGELFF. The CDR3 bases are TGTGCCAGCAGGTCAGGGACGGACACCGGGGAGCTGTTTTTC.

The chain employs TRBV7-6 and TRBJ2-5; D not resolved. V was pared by 1 base and J by 5 bases, with 11 bases between. Per the germline V gene, CDR1 is SGHVS and CDR2 is FNYEAQ. The CDR3 has 14 residues. The CDR3 coding sequence is TGTGCCAGCAGCTTAGTCAGATCTGGGGAGACCCAGTACTTC. Protein product: CASSLVRSGETQYF.

J is TRBJ2-1 and V is TRBV2; 11 nucleotides match TRBD2. CDR1 SNHLY and CDR2 FYNNEI come from the germline V gene. This CDR3 contains 14 residues. J was trimmed by 7 bases and V by 4 bases; bases with no gene match: 3. DNA of the CDR3: TGTGCCAGCAGTGGGGTAGCGGGAGGGAATGAGCAGTTCTTC. Translation: CASSGVAGGNEQFF.

This clone was counted between two and nine times. The chain employs TRBV4-2 and TRBJ1-1, with D tentatively TRBD1 (5 bases). This CDR3 has 12 amino acids. Trimming took 1 base from V and 7 from J, leaving 7 bases between them. Per germline, CDR1 LGHNA and CDR2 YNFKEQ. The CDR3 reads CASSQVGGEAFF. For the CDR3, the DNA is TGTGCCAGCAGCCAAGTGGGGGGTGAAGCTTTCTTT.

The chain has TRBV30 and TRBJ1-2; 8 bases are shared with TRBD1. The V and J ends lost 5 bases and 8 bases, in that order; junction bases with no gene match: 4. Germline V gene data show CDR1 as GTSNPN and CDR2 as SVGIG (reference sequence). CDR3 length: 11 amino acids. Written as DNA, the CDR3 is TGTGCCTGGGGACAGGGTGAGGGCTACACCTTC. Protein: CAWGQGEGYTF. Looking up the rest from reference TRBV30 and TRBJ1-2 gives the full variable domain: SQTIHQWPATLVQPVGSPLSLECTVEGTSNPNLYWYRQAAGRGLQLLFYSVGIGQISSEVPQNLSASRPQDRQFILSSKKLLLSDSGFYLCAWGQGEGYTFGSGTRLTVV.

The rearrangement links TRBV2 to TRBJ2-1; possible D gene TRBD1, 6 bases. V lost 5 bases, J lost 10 bases, and 15 bases lay in between. Looked up from germline, CDR1 is SNHLY and CDR2 is FYNNEI. This CDR3 is built from 13 residues. CDR3 residues: CASSPHTGIEQFF. CDR3 sequence (DNA): TGTGCCAGCAGTCCACATACAGGGATCGAGCAGTTCTTC.

The chain uses TRBV6-1 and TRBJ1-2; D is possibly TRBD1 (5 bases). The germline CDR1 and CDR2 sequences are MNHNS and SASEGT. Trimming stripped 3 bases from V and 5 bases from J, with 19 bases between. The CDR3 runs to 16 residues. The CDR3: CASSEVGGGIGYGYTF. Here the CDR3 DNA reads TGTGCCAGCAGTGAGGTGGGGGGGGGAATAGGATATGGCTACACCTTC.

The rearrangement links TRBV6-5 to TRBJ1-2; D remains unclear. The V and J ends lost 7 bases and 3 bases respectively, with 15 bases between them. Per germline, CDR1 MNHEY and CDR2 SVGAGI. The CDR3 loop spans 14 amino acids. The CDR3 protein is CASKTPGPYYGYTF. CDR3 nucleotides: TGTGCCAGCAAGACCCCGGGCCCGTACTATGGCTACACCTTC.

This clone was detected only a few times. This chain joins TRBV7-3 and TRBJ2-1; 11 nucleotides align to TRBD2. CDR1 and CDR2 (germline): SGHTA, FQGTGA. This CDR3 has 15 amino acids. Trimming took 5 bases from V and 4 from J; bases not matched to a gene: 4. The CDR3 DNA is TGTGCCAGCAGCCCCCGACTAGCGGGGTACAATGAGCAGTTCTTC. It is translated as CASSPRLAGYNEQFF.

This clone appeared a single time. The chain is built from TRBV18 and TRBJ2-1; D is perhaps TRBD2 (5 bases). Per germline, CDR1 KGHSH and CDR2 LQKENI. Trimming took 4 bases from V and 3 from J, leaving 13 bases between them. This CDR3 contains 15 residues. DNA of the CDR3: TGTGCCAGCTCACTACTGGGCGGACTCTACAATGAGCAGTTCTTC. Residues: CASSLLGGLYNEQFF.

The sample holds many counts of this clone. The gene calls are TRBV5-1 and TRBJ2-1; D gene ambiguous. Between the trimmed V and J ends, which lost 0 bases and 7 bases, there was a span of 8 bases. The CDR3 is made up of 13 amino acids. Germline assignment: CDR1 SGHRS and CDR2 YFSETQ. The CDR3 spells CASSLDLLNEQFF. The CDR3 region has the DNA TGCGCCAGCAGCTTGGACCTCCTTAATGAGCAGTTCTTC. Full variable domain (rest looked up from reference TRBV5-1 and TRBJ2-1): KAGVTQTPRYLIKTRGQQVTLSCSPISGHRSVSWYQQTPGQGLQFLFEYFSETQRNKGNFPGRFSGRQFSNSRSEMNVSTLELGDSALYLCASSLDLLNEQFFGPGTRLTVL.

This clone was seen only once. This sequence joins TRBV5-1 and TRBJ2-5, with D possibly being TRBD2 (6 bases). The CDR3 has 15 residues. Germline loops: CDR1 SGHRS, CDR2 YFSETQ. V lost 0 bases to trimming and J lost 3 bases, with 12 bases between them. This CDR3 is CASSLEAGTEETQYF. The CDR3 DNA sequence: TGCGCCAGCAGCTTGGAGGCGGGAACAGAAGAGACCCAGTACTTC.

The chain links TRBV6-1 to TRBJ2-2; TRBD2 matches at 10 bases. V lost 1 base, J lost 6 bases, and 5 bases stayed unmatched. The CDR3 length is 16 residues. Germline loops: CDR1 MNHNS, CDR2 SASEGT. CDR3 amino acids: CASSEVSGRGSGELFF. The CDR3 DNA reads as TGTGCCAGCAGTGAAGTAAGCGGGAGGGGCTCCGGGGAGCTGTTTTTT.

The J gene is TRBJ2-1, the V gene TRBV7-2; the D is unclear. Germline V gives CDR1 SGHTA, CDR2 FQGNSA. Trimming stripped 3 bases from V and 0 bases from J, with 3 bases between. This CDR3 has 13 residues. CDR3 DNA: TGTGCCAGCAGCTTTAACTCCTACAATGAGCAGTTCTTC. Protein: CASSFNSYNEQFF.

The DNA of the CDR3 is TGTGCCAGCAGCGTCGACAGGGGCTCTGAGACCCAGTACTTC. This encodes CASSVDRGSETQYF. This sequence joins TRBV7-2 and TRBJ2-5; 8 bases align to TRBD1. This CDR3 is 14 amino acids long. The germline V gene encodes CDR1 SGHTA and CDR2 FQGNSA. V was clipped by 5 bases and J by 5 bases; unmatched bases: 7.

This chain joins TRBV11-3 and TRBJ1-5; 8 positions agree with TRBD1. V was clipped by 5 bases and J by 1 base; unmatched bases: 4. Germline V gene sequence: CDR1 SGHNT, CDR2 YENEEA. This CDR3 region has 15 residues. The CDR3 reads CASSPGQGSNQPQHF. The CDR3 DNA reads TGTGCCAGCAGCCCTGGACAGGGCAGCAATCAGCCCCAGCATTTT.

The chain carries TRBV30 and TRBJ2-2; no firm D call. CDR1 GTSNPN and CDR2 SVGIG come from the germline V gene (reference sequence). The CDR3 is 14 residues long. V lost 1 base and J lost 6, with 12 bases in between. The CDR3 is CAWSGGSRAGELFF. Here the CDR3 DNA reads TGTGCCTGGAGTGGCGGCAGTAGAGCCGGGGAGCTGTTTTTT.